This T cell receptor (beta chain) emerged from a study of shared clonotypes between healthy human individuals. This clone showed up just once. Its antigen is undetermined. Germline values: CDR1 SQVTM, CDR2 ANQGSEA. V dropped 3 bases and J dropped 8 bases, with 14 bases sitting between them. The CDR3 contains 13 residues. Study-level findings and limits: Relative to their counterparts shared across all four donors, non-shared clonotypes exhibited diminished generation probabilities.

Clones were sequenced by immunoSEQ multiplex PCR, and TCRdb holds only the in-frame ones, with some missing. This table holds roughly 2,500,000 clones, 93% found once. The chain employs TRBV29-1 and TRBJ2-4, with D perhaps TRBD1 (5 bases). The sequencing sample was made of naive CD4+ T cells from PBMCs. Subset defined: CD45RA+ positively selected. The TCR sequence derives from a man aged 18-30 years in good health. Some clones in this sample may be carry-over from other donors' samples. The CDR3 loop reads CSVDGPQGDIQYF. The CDR3 region has the DNA TGCAGCGTTGATGGCCCTCAGGGCGACATTCAGTACTTC.